Listed below are T cell receptor beta chains from one sample, sequenced in a study of CD4 T cells in relation to SARS-CoV-2 and coronaviruses. Sequencing used immunoSEQ multiplex PCR; TCRdb keeps in-frame clones, though not all of them. The top ten hold around 1.5% of the sample, which has under 65,000 clones, roughly 85% seen once. Sample: memory CD4+ T cells from PBMCs. The receptors shown here come from a human donor in good health. Both conserved end residues are part of each CDR3. D genes are given only for firm matches. Part of the rows lack a size; the others show once, few, many or a class for expanded clones.

J: TRBJ1-1
V: TRBV4-1
size: NA
D: NA
CDR3: CASSLQQTGQNTEAFF
DNA: TGCGCCAGCAGCCTCCAACAAACAGGCCAGAACACTGAAGCTTTCTTT

J: TRBJ2-1
V: TRBV6-2/TRBV6-3
size: NA
D: NA
CDR3: CASSYGTHIQGPRGQFF
DNA: TGTGCCAGCAGTTATGGGACCCACATCCAGGGGCCGCGGGGGCAGTTCTTC

J: TRBJ2-7
V: TRBV15
size: NA
D: TRBD1
CDR3: CATSRGTGGSYEQYF
DNA: TGTGCCACCAGCAGAGGGACAGGGGGCTCCTACGAGCAGTACTTC

J: TRBJ2-7
V: TRBV12-3/TRBV12-4
size: once
D: NA
CDR3: CASSFFSYEQYF
DNA: TGTGCCAGCAGTTTCTTCTCCTACGAGCAGTACTTC

J: TRBJ2-3
V: TRBV3-1/TRBV3-2
size: NA
D: NA
CDR3: CASSPSTDTQYF
DNA: TGTGCCAGCAGTCCAAGCACAGATACGCAGTATTTT

J: TRBJ2-4
V: TRBV7-2
size: NA
D: NA
CDR3: CASSLQGSPGNIQYF
DNA: TGTGCCAGCAGCTTACAGGGTTCCCCCGGAAACATTCAGTACTTC

J: TRBJ2-7
V: TRBV5-1
size: NA
D: NA
CDR3: CASKTETGPSREQYF
DNA: TGCGCCAGCAAAACAGAGACAGGACCCTCGCGGGAGCAGTACTTC

J: TRBJ1-1
V: TRBV28
size: NA
D: NA
CDR3: CASSLPLGTEAFF
DNA: TGTGCCAGCAGTCTCCCTTTGGGGACAGAAGCTTTCTTT

J: TRBJ1-2
V: TRBV6-5
size: NA
D: TRBD1
CDR3: CASSYSRTGGGYGYTF
DNA: TGTGCCAGCAGTTACTCCCGGACAGGGGGGGGCTATGGCTACACCTTC

J: TRBJ2-1
V: TRBV6-4
size: once
D: NA
CDR3: CASSDPGRPYNEQFF
DNA: TGTGCCAGCAGTGATCCGGGCCGCCCTTACAATGAGCAGTTCTTC

J: TRBJ2-5
V: TRBV29-1
size: NA
D: NA
CDR3: CSVVKGGRETQYF
DNA: TGCAGCGTTGTCAAGGGGGGGCGTGAGACCCAGTACTTC

J: TRBJ2-4
V: TRBV5-4
size: NA
D: TRBD2
CDR3: CASSLDPSGRAGDIQYF
DNA: TGTGCCAGCAGCTTGGATCCTAGCGGGAGGGCCGGGGACATTCAGTACTTC

J: TRBJ2-1
V: TRBV7-2
size: NA
D: TRBD2
CDR3: CASSLSGTRGGGEQFF
DNA: TGTGCCAGCAGCTTAAGCGGGACTAGGGGGGGAGGTGAGCAGTTCTTC

J: TRBJ1-6
V: TRBV6-5
size: NA
D: NA
CDR3: CASSLSPLNSPLHF
DNA: TGTGCCAGCAGCCTATCACCGCTGAATTCACCCCTCCACTTT

J: TRBJ2-2
V: TRBV19
size: NA
D: TRBD1
CDR3: CASSISGQLTGELFF
DNA: TGTGCCAGTAGTATTTCGGGACAGCTCACCGGGGAGCTGTTTTTT

J: TRBJ2-7
V: TRBV10-3
size: NA
D: NA
CDR3: CAISEPRQVHYEQYF
DNA: TGTGCCATCAGTGAGCCCAGACAGGTTCACTACGAGCAGTACTTC